Sequencing of this T cell receptor (beta chain) was carried out in a study of CD8+CD57+ T cells in acquired aplastic anemia. Findings of the study overall: Patients showed no significant difference from controls in CD8+ Simpson's diversity.

Comment on this clonotype: Its target is unknown.

Profiling of TCR beta VDJ combinations and CDR3 sequences used genomic DNA as template. TCRdb reanalysed the reads using MiXCR and keeps one entry per CDR3 protein. This sample has under 350,000 distinct CDR3 sequences, with about three fifths found just once. Germline CDR1 reads SEHNR; CDR2 reads FQNEAQ (reference sequence). The V segment lost 3 bases and the J segment 1 base; nucleotides outside the gene matches: 2. The CDR3 is 14 amino acids. Whoever was chosen for sequencing had shown CD8+CD57+ cell expansion by flow cytometry. The patients, all of them, had severe acquired aplastic anemia. No therapy had been given to the patients at the time of blood sampling.

The chain joins TRBV7-9 to TRBJ2-5; the match to TRBD2 covers 7 bases. This clonotype was sampled from a human donor with aplastic anemia. Sample: sorted CD4+, CD8+, or CD8+CD57+ T cells (not recorded which) from PBMCs. The CDR3 sequence is CASSFSSGQETQYF. The CDR3 DNA is TGTGCCAGCAGCTTTTCTAGCGGCCAAGAGACCCAGTACTTC.